This T cell receptor beta chain was sequenced for a study of beta chain features in type 1 diabetes. Across the study: The patient and healthy donor groups were comparable for age, gender and cell yields. The study, taken as a whole, reports: In the patient group, naive, central memory and Treg TCRB repertoires seemed more alike than in the healthy donor group.

As every portion of the isolated RNA was reverse transcribed, the sequencing read expressed TCRB transcripts. The protocol was immunoSEQ multiplex PCR, while the TCRdb copy is restricted to in-frame clones and leaves out a portion. The data show 300,000 to 350,000 clones, with 8% seen just once and approximately 0.44% held by the top ten. Sorting gave populations that all exceeded 95% purity. This clone was found a few times. Its antigen is currently unknown. This TCR was recovered from a woman aged 18-29 years in good health. The source material was central memory CD4+ T cells from blood.

CDR3 protein: CSVQLAGVRETQYF. The DNA of the CDR3 is TGCAGCGTCCAACTAGCGGGAGTTCGAGAGACCCAGTACTTC. The rearrangement uses TRBV29-1 and TRBJ2-5; the match to TRBD2 covers 11 bases. The CDR3 has 14 residues. Germline CDR1 SQVTM, CDR2 ANQGSEA. Trimming at V came to 6 bases and at J to 4 bases, leaving 7 bases not matched to a gene. Full variable domain (remainder filled in from reference TRBV29-1 and TRBJ2-5): SAVISQKPSRDICQRGTSLTIQCQVDSQVTMMFWYRQQPGQSLTLIATANQGSEATYESGFVIDKFPISRPNLTFSTLTVSNMSPEDSSIYLCSVQLAGVRETQYFGPGTRLLVL.